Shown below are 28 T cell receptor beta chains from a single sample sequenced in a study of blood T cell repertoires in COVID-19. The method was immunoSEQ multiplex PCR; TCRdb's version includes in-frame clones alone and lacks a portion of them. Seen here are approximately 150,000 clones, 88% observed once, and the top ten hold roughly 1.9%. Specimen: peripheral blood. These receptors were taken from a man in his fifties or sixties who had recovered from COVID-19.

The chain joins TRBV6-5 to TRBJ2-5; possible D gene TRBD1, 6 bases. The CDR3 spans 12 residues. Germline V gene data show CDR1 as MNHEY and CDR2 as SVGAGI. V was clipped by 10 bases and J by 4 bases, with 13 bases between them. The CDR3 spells CATGQTRETQYF. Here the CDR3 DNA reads TGTGCCACCGGACAGACCCGAGAGACCCAGTACTTC.

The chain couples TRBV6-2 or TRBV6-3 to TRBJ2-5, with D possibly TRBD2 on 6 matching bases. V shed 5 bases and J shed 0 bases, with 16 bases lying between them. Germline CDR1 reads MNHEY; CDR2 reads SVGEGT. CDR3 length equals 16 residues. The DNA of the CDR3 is TGTGCCAGCAGTCTGGGAAGCGGGTCGTACCAAGAGACCCAGTACTTC. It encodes CASSLGSGSYQETQYF.

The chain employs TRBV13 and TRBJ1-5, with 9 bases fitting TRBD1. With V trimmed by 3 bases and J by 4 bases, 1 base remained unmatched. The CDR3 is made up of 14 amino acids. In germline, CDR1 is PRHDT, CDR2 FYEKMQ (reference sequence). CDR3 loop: CASSLGQGNQPQHF. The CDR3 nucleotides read TGTGCCAGCAGCTTGGGACAGGGTAATCAGCCCCAGCATTTT.

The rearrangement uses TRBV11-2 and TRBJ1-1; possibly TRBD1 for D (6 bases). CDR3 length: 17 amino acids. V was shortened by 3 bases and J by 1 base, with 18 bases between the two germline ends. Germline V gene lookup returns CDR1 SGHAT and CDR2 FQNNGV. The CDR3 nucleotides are TGTGCCAGCAGCTTCCTCAAAGGGGGGGGCACGAACACTGAAGCTTTCTTT. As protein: CASSFLKGGGTNTEAFF.

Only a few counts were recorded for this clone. The DNA for the CDR3 is TGCGCCAGCAGCTTGTTCGAGACAGGGGTCAGAGAGCAGTACTTC. Residues: CASSLFETGVREQYF. The rearrangement links TRBV5-1 to TRBJ2-7, with 8 bases that match TRBD1. The CDR3 is 15 residues long. Germline V lookup: CDR1 SGHRS, CDR2 YFSETQ. Trimming took 1 base from V and 7 from J; bases not matched to a gene: 10.

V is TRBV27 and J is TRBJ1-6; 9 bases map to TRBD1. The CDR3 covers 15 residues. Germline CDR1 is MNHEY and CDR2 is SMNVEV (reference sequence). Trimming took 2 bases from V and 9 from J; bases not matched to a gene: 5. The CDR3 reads CASSLTGTGPSPLHF. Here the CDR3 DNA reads TGTGCCAGCAGTTTAACCGGGACAGGGCCTTCACCCCTCCACTTT.

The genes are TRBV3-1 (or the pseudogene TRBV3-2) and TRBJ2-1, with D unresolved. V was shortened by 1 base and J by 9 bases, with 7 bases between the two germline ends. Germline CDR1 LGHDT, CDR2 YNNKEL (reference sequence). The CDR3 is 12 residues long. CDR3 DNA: TGTGCCAGCAGCCAAGGTAGCCGTGAGCAGTTCTTC. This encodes CASSQGSREQFF.

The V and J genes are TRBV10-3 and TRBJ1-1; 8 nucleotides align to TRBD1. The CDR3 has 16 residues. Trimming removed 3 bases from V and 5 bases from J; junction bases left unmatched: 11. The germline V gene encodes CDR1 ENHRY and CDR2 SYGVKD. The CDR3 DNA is TGTGCCATCAGTGACCGGGACAGGAGCTCGTCGACTGAAGCTTTCTTT. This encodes CAISDRDRSSSTEAFF.

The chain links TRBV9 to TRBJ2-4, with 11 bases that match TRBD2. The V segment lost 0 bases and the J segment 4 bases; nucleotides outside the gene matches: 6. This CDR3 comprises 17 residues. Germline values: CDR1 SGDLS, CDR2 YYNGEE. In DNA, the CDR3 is TGTGCCAGCAGCGTAGGCCTGGGGACTAGCGGTAAAAACATTCAGTACTTC. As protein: CASSVGLGTSGKNIQYF.

CDR3 coding DNA: TGTGCCAGCAGCCAAGACAGTGGTTCACCCCTCCACTTT. This encodes CASSQDSGSPLHF. The gene calls are TRBV4-2 and TRBJ1-6; D not resolved. The CDR3 loop spans 13 amino acids. V was cut by 0 bases and J by 9 bases, with 6 bases left in between. CDR1 and CDR2 from the germline V gene are LGHNA and YNFKEQ.

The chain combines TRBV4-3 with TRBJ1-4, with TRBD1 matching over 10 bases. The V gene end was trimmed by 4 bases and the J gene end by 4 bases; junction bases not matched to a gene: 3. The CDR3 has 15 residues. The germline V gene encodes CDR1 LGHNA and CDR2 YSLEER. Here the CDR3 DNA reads TGCGCCAGCAGCCGGGACAGGGGAAGTAATGAAAAACTGTTTTTT. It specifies CASSRDRGSNEKLFF.

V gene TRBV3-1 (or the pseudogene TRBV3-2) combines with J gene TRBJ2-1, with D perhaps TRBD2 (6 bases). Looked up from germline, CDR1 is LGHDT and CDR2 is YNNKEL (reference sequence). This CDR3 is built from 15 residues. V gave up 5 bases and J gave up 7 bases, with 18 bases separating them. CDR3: CASSSRGYAGNEQFF. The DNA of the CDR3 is TGTGCCAGCAGCTCCCGGGGGTATGCGGGAAATGAGCAGTTCTTC.

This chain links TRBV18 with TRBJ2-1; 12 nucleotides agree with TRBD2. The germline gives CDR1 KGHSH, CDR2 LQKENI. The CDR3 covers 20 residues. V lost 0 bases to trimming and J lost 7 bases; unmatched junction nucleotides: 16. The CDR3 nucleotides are TGTGCCAGCTCACCACCGTCCCGGGGATTCGCTAGCGGGGGGGTTAATGAGCAGTTCTTC. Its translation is CASSPPSRGFASGGVNEQFF.

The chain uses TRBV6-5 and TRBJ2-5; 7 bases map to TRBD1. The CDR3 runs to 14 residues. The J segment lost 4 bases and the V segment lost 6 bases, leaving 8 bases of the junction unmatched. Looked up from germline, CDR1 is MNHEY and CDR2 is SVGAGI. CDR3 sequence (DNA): TGTGCCAGCAGCCGACAGGGCCCCACAGAGACCCAGTACTTC. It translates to CASSRQGPTETQYF.

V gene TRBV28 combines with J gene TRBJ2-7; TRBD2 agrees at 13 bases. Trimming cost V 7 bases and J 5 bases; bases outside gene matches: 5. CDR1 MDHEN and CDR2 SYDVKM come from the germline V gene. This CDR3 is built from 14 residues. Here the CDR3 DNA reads TGTGCCAGCACCCTGGGACTAGCGGGGCACGAGCAGTACTTC. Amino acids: CASTLGLAGHEQYF. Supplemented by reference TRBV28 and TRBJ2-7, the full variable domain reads DVKVTQSSRYLVKRTGEKVFLECVQDMDHENMFWYRQDPGLGLRLIYFSYDVKMKEKGDIPEGYSVSREKKERFSLILESASTNQTSMYLCASTLGLAGHEQYFGPGTRLTVT.

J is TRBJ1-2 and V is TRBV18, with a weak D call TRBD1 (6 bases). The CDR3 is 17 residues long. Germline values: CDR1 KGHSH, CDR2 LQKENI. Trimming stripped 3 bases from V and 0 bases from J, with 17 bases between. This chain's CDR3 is CASSPLDSPFANYGYTF. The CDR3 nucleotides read TGTGCCAGCTCACCCTTGGACAGCCCTTTTGCTAACTATGGCTACACCTTC.

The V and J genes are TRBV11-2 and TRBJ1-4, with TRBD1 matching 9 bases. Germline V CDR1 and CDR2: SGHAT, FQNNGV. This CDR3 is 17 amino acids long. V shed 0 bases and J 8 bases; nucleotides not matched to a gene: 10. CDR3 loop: CASSLDRRTGAREKLFF. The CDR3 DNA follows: TGTGCCAGCAGCTTAGATCGAAGGACAGGGGCAAGAGAAAAACTGTTTTTT.

This chain's CDR3 is CASSLEGLAGEQYF. CDR3 nucleotides: TGTGCCAGCAGCTTAGAGGGGCTAGCGGGGGAGCAGTACTTC. V is TRBV7-2 and J is TRBJ2-7; the match to TRBD2 covers 9 bases. In germline, CDR1 is SGHTA, CDR2 FQGNSA. V lost 1 base to trimming and J lost 7 bases; unmatched junction nucleotides: 5. The CDR3 is 14 amino acids.

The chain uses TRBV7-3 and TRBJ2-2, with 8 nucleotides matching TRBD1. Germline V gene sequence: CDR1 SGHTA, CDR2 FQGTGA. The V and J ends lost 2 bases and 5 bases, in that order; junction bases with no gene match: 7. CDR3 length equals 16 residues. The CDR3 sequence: CASSLVGQASTGELFF. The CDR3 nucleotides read TGTGCCAGCAGCTTAGTGGGACAGGCCTCGACCGGGGAGCTGTTTTTT.

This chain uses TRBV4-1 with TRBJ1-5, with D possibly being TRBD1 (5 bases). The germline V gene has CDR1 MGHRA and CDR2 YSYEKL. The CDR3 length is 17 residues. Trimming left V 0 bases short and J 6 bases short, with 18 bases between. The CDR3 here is CASSQDLGRARGQPQHF. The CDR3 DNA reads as TGCGCCAGCAGCCAAGACCTGGGGAGGGCTAGGGGTCAGCCCCAGCATTTT.

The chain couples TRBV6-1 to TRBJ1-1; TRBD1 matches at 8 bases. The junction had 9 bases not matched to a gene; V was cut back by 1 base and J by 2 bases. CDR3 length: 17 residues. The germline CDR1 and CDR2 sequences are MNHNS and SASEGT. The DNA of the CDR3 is TGTGCCAGCAGTGAAGGGGGGTACAGGGGGAAAAACACTGAAGCTTTCTTT. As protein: CASSEGGYRGKNTEAFF.

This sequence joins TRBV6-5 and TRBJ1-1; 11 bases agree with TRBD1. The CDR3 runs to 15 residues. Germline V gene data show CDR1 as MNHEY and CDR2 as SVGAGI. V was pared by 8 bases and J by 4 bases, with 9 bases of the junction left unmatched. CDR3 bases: TGTGCCAGCGGTTCGGGACAGGGGGGAGGCACTGAAGCTTTCTTT. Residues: CASGSGQGGGTEAFF.

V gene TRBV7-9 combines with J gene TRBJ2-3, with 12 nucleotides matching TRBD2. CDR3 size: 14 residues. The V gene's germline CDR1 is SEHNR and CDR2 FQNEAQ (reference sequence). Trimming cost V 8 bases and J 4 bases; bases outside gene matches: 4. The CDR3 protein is CASLPSGGADTQYF. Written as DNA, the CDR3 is TGTGCCAGCCTTCCTAGCGGGGGGGCAGATACGCAGTATTTT.

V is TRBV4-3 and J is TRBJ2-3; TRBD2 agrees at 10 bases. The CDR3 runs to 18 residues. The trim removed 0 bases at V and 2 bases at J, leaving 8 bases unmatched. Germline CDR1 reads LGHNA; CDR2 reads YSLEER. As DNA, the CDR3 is TGCGCCAGCAGCCAAGATTTCCTAGCGGGAGTTGCCACAGATACGCAGTATTTT. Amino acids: CASSQDFLAGVATDTQYF.

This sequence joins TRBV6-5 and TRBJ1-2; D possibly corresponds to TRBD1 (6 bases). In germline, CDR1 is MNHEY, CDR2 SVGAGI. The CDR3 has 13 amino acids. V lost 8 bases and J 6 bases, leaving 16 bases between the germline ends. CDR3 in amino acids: CASSKTGQNGYTF. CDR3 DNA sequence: TGTGCCAGCTCGAAAACAGGGCAAAATGGCTACACCTTC.

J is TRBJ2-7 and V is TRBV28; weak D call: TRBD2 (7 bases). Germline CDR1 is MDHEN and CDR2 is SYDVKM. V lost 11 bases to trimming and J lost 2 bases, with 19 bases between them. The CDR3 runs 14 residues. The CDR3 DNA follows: TGTGCCGGGAATCGGGCGGGGGCGACCTACGAGCAGTACTTC. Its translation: CAGNRAGATYEQYF. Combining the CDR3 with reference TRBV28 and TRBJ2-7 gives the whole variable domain DVKVTQSSRYLVKRTGEKVFLECVQDMDHENMFWYRQDPGLGLRLIYFSYDVKMKEKGDIPEGYSVSREKKERFSLILESASTNQTSMYLCAGNRAGATYEQYFGPGTRLTVT.

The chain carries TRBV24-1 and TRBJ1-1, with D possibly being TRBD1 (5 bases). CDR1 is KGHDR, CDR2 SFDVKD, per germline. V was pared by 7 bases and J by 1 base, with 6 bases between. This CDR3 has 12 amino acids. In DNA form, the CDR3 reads TGTGCCACCAGGGGGGGGAACACTGAAGCTTTCTTT. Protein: CATRGGNTEAFF.

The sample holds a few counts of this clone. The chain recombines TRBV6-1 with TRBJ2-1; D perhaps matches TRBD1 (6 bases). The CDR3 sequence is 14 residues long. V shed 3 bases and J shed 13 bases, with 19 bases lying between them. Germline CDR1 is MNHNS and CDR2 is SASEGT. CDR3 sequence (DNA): TGTGCCAGCAGTGATTACAGGGTGGCGGTCCAACAGTTCTTC. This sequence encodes CASSDYRVAVQQFF.